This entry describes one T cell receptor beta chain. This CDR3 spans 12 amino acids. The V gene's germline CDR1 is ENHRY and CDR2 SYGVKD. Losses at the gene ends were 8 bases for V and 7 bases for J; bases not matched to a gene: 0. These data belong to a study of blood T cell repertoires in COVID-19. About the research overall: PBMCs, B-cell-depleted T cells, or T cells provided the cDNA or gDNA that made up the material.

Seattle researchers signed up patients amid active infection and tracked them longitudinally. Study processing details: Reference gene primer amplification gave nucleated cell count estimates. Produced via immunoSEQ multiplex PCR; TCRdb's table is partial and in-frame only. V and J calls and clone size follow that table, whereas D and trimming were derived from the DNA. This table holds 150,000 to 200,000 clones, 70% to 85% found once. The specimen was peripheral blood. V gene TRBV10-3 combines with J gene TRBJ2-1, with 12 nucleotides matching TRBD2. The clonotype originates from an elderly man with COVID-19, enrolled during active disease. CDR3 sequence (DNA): TGTGCCATCGGGACTAGCGGGAATGAGCAGTTCTTC. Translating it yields CAIGTSGNEQFF.